This T cell receptor beta chain is from a study of response to subunit inactivated influenza vaccine. Study results and limitations: That few new T cells are recruited by each seasonal influenza vaccination was the authors' suggestion.

From the RT-PCR reads, TCRdb called clonotypes with MiXCR, one entry per CDR3 protein. The profile covers about 830,000 distinct CDR3 sequences, with around a sixth appearing a single time and approximately 10% taken by the ten largest. Only a few counts were recorded for this clonotype. Its antigen is currently unknown. The CDR3 is made up of 16 amino acids. Looked up from germline, CDR1 is DFQATT and CDR2 is SNEGSKA (reference sequence). J lost 8 bases, V lost 0 bases, and 9 bases had no gene match. J is TRBJ1-6 and V is TRBV20-1, with TRBD1 identical over 8 bases. The sample here was PBMCs from blood, taken around 5 days after vaccination. This TCR was recovered from a man between 50 and 59 years old who received an inactivated influenza vaccine. CDR3: CSARDFLGTGDSPLHF. CDR3 coding DNA: TGCAGTGCTAGAGATTTTTTGGGGACAGGTGATTCACCCCTCCACTTT.